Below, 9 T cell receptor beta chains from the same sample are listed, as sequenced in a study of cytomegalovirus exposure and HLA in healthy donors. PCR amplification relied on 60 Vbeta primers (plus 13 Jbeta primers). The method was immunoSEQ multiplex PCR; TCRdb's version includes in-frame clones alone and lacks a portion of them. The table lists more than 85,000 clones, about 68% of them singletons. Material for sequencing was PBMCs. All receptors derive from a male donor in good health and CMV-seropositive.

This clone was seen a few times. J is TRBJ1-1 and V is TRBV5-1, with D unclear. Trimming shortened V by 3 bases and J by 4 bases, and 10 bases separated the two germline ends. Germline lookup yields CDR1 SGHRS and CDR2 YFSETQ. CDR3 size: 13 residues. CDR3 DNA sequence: TGCGCCAGCAGCTCCCATGGAGCCACTGAAGCTTTCTTT. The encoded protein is CASSSHGATEAFF.

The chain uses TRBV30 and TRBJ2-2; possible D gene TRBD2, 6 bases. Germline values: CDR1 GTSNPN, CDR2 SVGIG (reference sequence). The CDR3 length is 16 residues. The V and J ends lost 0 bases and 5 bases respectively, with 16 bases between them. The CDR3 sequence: CAWSVRREVSTGELFF. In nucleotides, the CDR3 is TGTGCCTGGAGTGTTCGCAGGGAGGTTTCTACCGGGGAGCTGTTTTTT.

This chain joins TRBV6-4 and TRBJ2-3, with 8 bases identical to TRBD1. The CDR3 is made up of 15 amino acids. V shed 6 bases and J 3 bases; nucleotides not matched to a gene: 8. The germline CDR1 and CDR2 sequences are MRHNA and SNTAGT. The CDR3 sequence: CASSLRGRRTDTQYF. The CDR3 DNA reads TGTGCCAGCAGCCTCAGGGGGCGGAGGACAGATACGCAGTATTTT.

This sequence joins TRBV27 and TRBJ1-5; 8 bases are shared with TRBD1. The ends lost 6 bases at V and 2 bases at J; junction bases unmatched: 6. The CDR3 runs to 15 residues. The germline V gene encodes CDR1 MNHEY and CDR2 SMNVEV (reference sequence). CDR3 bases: TGTGCCAGCAGCCAGGGGGCGCGGGGCAATCAGCCCCAGCATTTT. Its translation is CASSQGARGNQPQHF.

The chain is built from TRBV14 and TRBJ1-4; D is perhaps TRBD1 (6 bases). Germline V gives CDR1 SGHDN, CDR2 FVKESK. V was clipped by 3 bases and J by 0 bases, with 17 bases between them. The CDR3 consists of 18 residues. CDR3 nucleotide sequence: TGTGCCAGCAGCCACCTTTGGCCGACAGGCGCAACTAATGAAAAACTGTTTTTT. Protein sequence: CASSHLWPTGATNEKLFF.

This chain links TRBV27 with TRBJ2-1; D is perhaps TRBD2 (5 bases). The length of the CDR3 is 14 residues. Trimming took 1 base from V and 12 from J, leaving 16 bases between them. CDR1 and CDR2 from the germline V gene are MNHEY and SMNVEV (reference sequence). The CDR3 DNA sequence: TGTGCCAGCAGTTTATTCTCCGAGGGTGGTTGGCAGTTCTTC. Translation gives CASSLFSEGGWQFF.

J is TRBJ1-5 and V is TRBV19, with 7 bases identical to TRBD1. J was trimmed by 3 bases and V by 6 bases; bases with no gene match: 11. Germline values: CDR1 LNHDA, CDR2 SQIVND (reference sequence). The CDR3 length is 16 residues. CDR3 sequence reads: CASSVFGTVTNQPQHF. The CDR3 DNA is TGTGCCAGTAGCGTCTTTGGGACAGTCACCAATCAGCCCCAGCATTTT.

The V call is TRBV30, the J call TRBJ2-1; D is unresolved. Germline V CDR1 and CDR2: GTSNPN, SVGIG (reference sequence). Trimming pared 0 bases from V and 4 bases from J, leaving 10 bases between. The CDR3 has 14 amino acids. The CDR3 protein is CAWSVKILYNEQFF. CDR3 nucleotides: TGTGCCTGGAGTGTAAAAATACTGTACAATGAGCAGTTCTTC.

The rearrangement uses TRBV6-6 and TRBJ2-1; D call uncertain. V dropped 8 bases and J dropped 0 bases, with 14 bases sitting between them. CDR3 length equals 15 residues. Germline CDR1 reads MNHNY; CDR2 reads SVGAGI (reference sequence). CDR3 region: CASDDSVLSYNEQFF. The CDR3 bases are TGTGCCAGCGACGACTCGGTCCTCTCCTACAATGAGCAGTTCTTC.